One and the same sample provided the 21 T cell receptor beta chains below, sequenced in a study of cytomegalovirus exposure and HLA in healthy donors. The PCR employed 60 Vbeta primers together with 13 Jbeta primers. Sequencing was performed with immunoSEQ multiplex PCR; in TCRdb, only in-frame clones are kept and a portion is missing. The sample shows 220,000 or so clones, about 77% of them seen only once. The sample comprised PBMCs. All receptors derive from a woman aged 25 to 39 in good health and CMV-seronegative.

In regard to this clone: One junction end does not reproduce the germline sequence, and a read error may be involved. The genes are TRBV7-9 and TRBJ2-7; 7 bases map to TRBD1. Germline V gene sequence: CDR1 SEHNR, CDR2 FQNEAQ (reference sequence). CDR3 length equals 14 residues. This CDR3 reads CSSSPGDSGYEQYF. The CDR3 bases are TGTTCCAGCAGCCCCGGGGACAGTGGCTACGAGCAGTACTTC.

This sequence joins TRBV30 and TRBJ2-5; possible D gene TRBD2, 5 bases. V was cut by 2 bases and J by 7 bases, with 11 bases left in between. Germline CDR1 is GTSNPN and CDR2 is SVGIG (reference sequence). There are 12 residues in the CDR3. The CDR3 DNA sequence: TGTGCCTGGAGTTGGGCCCGGGGGACCCAGTACTTC. Translating it yields CAWSWARGTQYF.

The rearrangement links TRBV6-6 to TRBJ2-3; perhaps TRBD1 as D (5 bases). V shed 6 bases and J shed 3 bases, with 13 bases lying between them. CDR3 length: 14 residues. Germline V gives CDR1 MNHNY, CDR2 SVGAGI (reference sequence). CDR3 sequence reads: CASSQYTGTDTQYF. The CDR3 region has the DNA TGTGCCAGCAGCCAATATACAGGAACAGATACGCAGTATTTT.

This clone was seen only a few times. This chain uses TRBV6-1 with TRBJ2-1, with 9 bases that match TRBD1. CDR3 length: 15 amino acids. V gave up 7 bases and J gave up 6 bases; unmatched junction bases: 10. The germline V gene encodes CDR1 MNHNS and CDR2 SASEGT. Here the CDR3 reads CASIFTGGWGNEQFF. The CDR3 coding sequence is TGTGCCAGCATTTTCACAGGGGGCTGGGGCAATGAGCAGTTCTTC.

The sample holds a few counts of this clone. CDR3 loop: CASSAGGLSGNTIYF. CDR3 nucleotide sequence: TGTGCCAGCAGTGCGGGGGGGCTCTCTGGAAACACCATATATTTT. The chain uses TRBV6-1 and TRBJ1-3; the D gene is possibly TRBD1 (6 bases). In germline, CDR1 is MNHNS, CDR2 SASEGT. Trimming left V 4 bases short and J 0 bases short, with 10 bases between. The CDR3 loop spans 15 amino acids.

The chain links TRBV9 to TRBJ2-5; 11 nucleotides match TRBD2. Germline assignment: CDR1 SGDLS and CDR2 YYNGEE. V shed 5 bases, J shed 3 bases, and the junction held 12 bases outside the gene matches. The CDR3 extends over 17 amino acids. This CDR3 is CASSPGWVLAGEETQYF. The CDR3 bases are TGTGCCAGCAGTCCAGGGTGGGTACTAGCGGGAGAAGAGACCCAGTACTTC.

The chain combines TRBV19 with TRBJ1-5; D ambiguous. V lost 5 bases and J lost 4, with 18 bases in between. This CDR3 comprises 16 residues. Germline assignment: CDR1 LNHDA and CDR2 SQIVND (reference sequence). DNA of the CDR3: TGTGCCAGTAGTTTGAGGTGGTTGGCCAGTAATCAGCCCCAGCATTTT. The encoded protein is CASSLRWLASNQPQHF.

The rearrangement joins TRBV7-6 to TRBJ2-5; TRBD2 matches at 9 bases. V lost 2 bases to trimming and J lost 5 bases; unmatched junction nucleotides: 3. Germline loops: CDR1 SGHVS, CDR2 FNYEAQ. CDR3 size: 14 residues. The CDR3 loop is CASSLLAGDETQYF. The CDR3 DNA follows: TGTGCCAGCAGCTTATTAGCGGGAGATGAGACCCAGTACTTC.

The V and J genes are TRBV30 and TRBJ2-3; the match to TRBD2 covers 11 bases. The length of the CDR3 is 16 residues. Germline trimming cut 2 bases from V and 0 bases from J; bases unmatched to any gene: 4. From germline, CDR1 is GTSNPN and CDR2 SVGIG (reference sequence). The CDR3 here is CAWSPGTSGSTDTQYF. DNA of the CDR3: TGTGCCTGGAGTCCCGGGACTAGCGGTAGCACAGATACGCAGTATTTT.

V usage is TRBV10-3 and J usage is TRBJ1-5; possible D gene TRBD1, 5 bases. Trimming left V 3 bases short and J 6 bases short, with 9 bases between. The CDR3 sequence is 13 residues long. Germline V CDR1 and CDR2: ENHRY, SYGVKD. In nucleotides, the CDR3 is TGTGCCATCAGTGACGACGGGGGTCAGCCCCAGCATTTT. Amino acids: CAISDDGGQPQHF.

The genes are TRBV5-1 and TRBJ1-1; D is undetermined. Germline lookup yields CDR1 SGHRS and CDR2 YFSETQ. The CDR3 covers 14 residues. Trimming cost V 5 bases and J 3 bases, with 14 bases left between them. The CDR3 DNA follows: TGCGCCAGCAGATATGTGAGGTTGGACACTGAAGCTTTCTTT. Translated: CASRYVRLDTEAFF.

The rearrangement uses TRBV12-5 and TRBJ1-1, with TRBD1 as a possible D gene (6 bases). The CDR3 consists of 15 residues. Deletions cut 5 bases from V and 0 bases from J, with 13 bases between. Looked up from germline, CDR1 is LGHNT and CDR2 is FRNRAP. CDR3 in amino acids: CASGPRDNMNTEAFF. The CDR3 DNA is TGTGCTAGTGGTCCCCGGGACAACATGAACACTGAAGCTTTCTTT.

The chain employs TRBV4-2 and TRBJ1-1; D might be TRBD1 (6 bases). CDR3 length: 16 amino acids. V shed 4 bases and J shed 0 bases, with 15 bases lying between them. Germline CDR1 is LGHNA and CDR2 is YNFKEQ. The CDR3 DNA sequence: TGTGCCAGCAGCCTCCAGATGACAGGCCTGAACACTGAAGCTTTCTTT. It encodes CASSLQMTGLNTEAFF.

The CDR3 DNA reads as TGCGCCAGCAGCTCCAGGATTTCCTATGGCTACACCTTC. It is translated as CASSSRISYGYTF. V usage is TRBV4-1 and J usage is TRBJ1-2; D remains ambiguous. The CDR3 is 13 residues long. Trimming stripped 5 bases from V and 4 bases from J, with 11 bases between. From germline, CDR1 is MGHRA and CDR2 YSYEKL.

This clone is a singleton in its sample. V is TRBV5-3 and J is TRBJ2-1, with 8 bases identical to TRBD1. TRBV5-3 is given ORF status, its function remaining uncertain. The J segment lost 4 bases and the V segment lost 2 bases, leaving 2 bases of the junction unmatched. This CDR3 contains 14 residues. DNA of the CDR3: TGTGCCAGAAGCTTAAGACAGGGGTACAATGAGCAGTTCTTC. This gives the protein CARSLRQGYNEQFF.

This rearrangement joins TRBV14 to TRBJ2-3, with TRBD2 matching over 7 bases. The V segment lost 0 bases and the J segment 2 bases; nucleotides outside the gene matches: 5. This CDR3 has 16 amino acids. Germline V CDR1 and CDR2: SGHDN, FVKESK. The CDR3 loop is CASSQDRGVYTDTQYF. The DNA for the CDR3 is TGTGCCAGCAGCCAAGATCGGGGGGTCTACACAGATACGCAGTATTTT. Drawing the rest from reference TRBV14 and TRBJ2-3, the complete variable domain is EAGVTQFPSHSVIEKGQTVTLRCDPISGHDNLYWYRRVMGKEIKFLLHFVKESKQDESGMPNNRFLAERTGGTYSTLKVQPAELEDSGVYFCASSQDRGVYTDTQYFGPGTRLTVL.

The rearrangement links TRBV6-1 to TRBJ1-2; D unclear. CDR3 length: 12 residues. Germline assignment: CDR1 MNHNS and CDR2 SASEGT. Trimming pared 4 bases from V and 5 bases from J, leaving 8 bases between. In DNA form, the CDR3 reads TGTGCCAGCAGTGGGGCAAATTATGGCTACACCTTC. This encodes CASSGANYGYTF.

V usage is TRBV27 and J usage is TRBJ2-7; TRBD1 matches 10 bases. V shed 5 bases and J 5 bases; nucleotides not matched to a gene: 12. Per the germline V gene, CDR1 is MNHEY and CDR2 is SMNVEV (reference sequence). The CDR3 extends over 16 amino acids. The CDR3 DNA is TGTGCCAGCAGTCTCATCCCCGGGACAGGGGTCCACGAGCAGTACTTC. Translating gives CASSLIPGTGVHEQYF.

This clone turned up a few times. The rearrangement links TRBV2 to TRBJ1-1, with TRBD1 as a possible D gene (5 bases). The V and J ends lost 6 bases and 4 bases respectively, with 15 bases between them. The CDR3 totals 14 residues. The germline gives CDR1 SNHLY, CDR2 FYNNEI. Here the CDR3 reads CASSETARSTEAFF. CDR3 sequence (DNA): TGTGCCAGCAGCGAGACAGCTCGCAGCACTGAAGCTTTCTTT.

The chain uses TRBV19 and TRBJ1-2; D call uncertain. CDR1 and CDR2 from the germline V gene are LNHDA and SQIVND (reference sequence). V gave up 4 bases and J gave up 4 bases, with 13 bases separating them. The CDR3 is made up of 14 amino acids. The CDR3 DNA sequence: TGTGCCAGTAGTAGACGGGAGGCTAGCTATGGCTACACCTTC. This codes for CASSRREASYGYTF.

V usage is TRBV18 and J usage is TRBJ2-2; TRBD2 might be the D (7 bases). The V and J ends lost 5 bases and 5 bases respectively, with 24 bases between them. CDR3 length equals 18 residues. Germline V gives CDR1 KGHSH, CDR2 LQKENI. DNA of the CDR3: TGTGCCAGCTCAATCTCCCTCCGGGGGGCCCTAGAGACCGGGGAGCTGTTTTTT. Translated: CASSISLRGALETGELFF.